The source of this T cell receptor beta chain is a study of vaccination effects on CD4 cells after COVID-19. Study-level background: It was two doses of either the BNT162b2 or mRNA-1273 vaccine that participants received.

Findings and limits, study-wide: Clones of infection and vaccine origin contracted markedly late after vaccination. The study, lacking early post-infection timepoints, had few convalescent patients.

Expansion with viral peptide pools was applied to antigen-specific CD4+ T cells by the ViraFEST assay prior to sequencing. Isolation of CD4+ T cells took place after 10 days of culture. The study found no prior SARS-CoV-2 infection in the vaccine recipients, who tested negative for nucleocapsid antibodies. Germline values: CDR1 MGHRA, CDR2 YSYEKL. The CDR3 spans 17 residues. The V end was cut by 4 bases, the J end by 0 bases, with 16 bases between. In its sample, this clone was seen a few times. What it recognizes is unknown. TCRdb's copy holds only in-frame clones and misses some; the assay was immunoSEQ multiplex PCR. The repertoire holds under 70,000 clones, approximately 75% seen once, with roughly 3.5% in the top ten.

The chain links TRBV4-1 to TRBJ2-1; D is undetermined. Here the sequenced sample was CD4+ T cells from PBMCs cultured with HCoV-OC43 spike peptides, taken before COVID-19 vaccination. Subset noted: HCoV-OC43 spike overlapping peptide pool stimulation. This TCR was recovered from a human donor who received a COVID-19 vaccine. The CDR3 is CASSRPRQSSSYNEQFF. The CDR3 DNA follows: TGCGCCAGCAGCCGACCGAGACAATCGAGCTCCTACAATGAGCAGTTCTTC.